Following are 14 T cell receptor beta chains from one sample sequenced in a study of CD8+ T cells in alopecia areata. cDNA serving as the sequencing template came from extracted, reverse transcribed RNA. TCRdb's copy holds only in-frame clones and misses some; the assay was immunoSEQ multiplex PCR. The sample consists of about 150,000 clones, about 56% of them appearing once. Treatment described: oral pan-JAK inhibitor, 5-10 mg twice daily. Sequences were derived from CD8+ T cells sorted from blood, sampled at week 4, from a patient treated with tofacitinib. The receptors come from a human donor with alopecia areata.

The rearrangement links TRBV5-6 to TRBJ2-2, with unresolved D. V was clipped by 1 base and J by 6 bases, with 1 base between them. The CDR3 covers 11 residues. From germline, CDR1 is SGHDT and CDR2 YYEEEE. The CDR3 region is CASSLSGELFF. The CDR3 DNA follows: TGTGCCAGCAGCTTGTCCGGGGAGCTGTTTTTT. The full variable domain, in which reference TRBV5-6 and TRBJ2-2 provide the parts outside the CDR3, is DAGVTQSPTHLIKTRGQQVTLRCSPKSGHDTVSWYQQALGQGPQFIFQYYEEEERQRGNFPDRFSGHQFPNYSSELNVNALLLGDSALYLCASSLSGELFFGEGSRLTVL.

This chain uses TRBV5-6 with TRBJ2-5; perhaps D is TRBD1 or TRBD2 (5 bases each). Trimming took off 4 bases at V and 2 bases at J, with 9 bases between the two ends. The germline gives CDR1 SGHDT, CDR2 YYEEEE. The CDR3 extends over 13 amino acids. This CDR3 reads CASSPGAQETQYF. The CDR3 nucleotides are TGTGCCAGCAGCCCCGGGGCGCAAGAGACCCAGTACTTC.

With respect to this clone: Other nucleotide sequences from this sample produce the same CDR3. This chain joins TRBV4-2 and TRBJ2-1; D ambiguous. V dropped 1 base and J dropped 9 bases, with 4 bases sitting between them. This CDR3 has 11 residues. Per germline, CDR1 LGHNA and CDR2 YNFKEQ. The CDR3 is CASSQGGEQFF. Here the CDR3 DNA reads TGTGCCAGCAGCCAAGGAGGTGAGCAGTTCTTC.

This clone was counted a few times. The chain combines TRBV19 with TRBJ2-3; D is perhaps TRBD1 (6 bases). The CDR3 contains 15 residues. The V and J ends lost 3 bases and 6 bases respectively, with 16 bases between them. Germline assignment: CDR1 LNHDA and CDR2 SQIVND (reference sequence). CDR3 loop: CASSISPGGPDTQYF. In DNA form, the CDR3 reads TGTGCCAGTAGTATCTCACCTGGGGGCCCTGATACGCAGTATTTT.

The chain carries TRBV5-8 and TRBJ1-1; D is undetermined. Trimming stripped 3 bases from V and 1 base from J, with 7 bases between. There are 13 residues in the CDR3. CDR1 is SGHTS and CDR2 is YDEGEE in the germline V gene. For the CDR3, the DNA is TGTGCCAGCAGCTCGATGGGGAACACTGAAGCTTTCTTT. As protein: CASSSMGNTEAFF.

The table lists this clone with a count of one. V gene TRBV15 combines with J gene TRBJ1-5, with D hard to call. Deletions cut 0 bases from V and 6 bases from J, with 6 bases between. Germline CDR1 reads LNHNV; CDR2 reads YYDKDF (reference sequence). This CDR3 has 13 amino acids. For the CDR3, the DNA is TGTGCCACCAGCAGAGAAGTTGGTCAGCCCCAGCATTTT. This codes for CATSREVGQPQHF.

This chain connects TRBV2 to TRBJ2-1; 8 bases fit TRBD2. The V segment lost 6 bases and the J segment 1 base; nucleotides outside the gene matches: 8. The CDR3 contains 16 residues. Looked up from germline, CDR1 is SNHLY and CDR2 is FYNNEI. CDR3 protein: CASRVGAGGSYNEQFF. The CDR3 DNA sequence: TGTGCCAGCAGGGTTGGCGCGGGGGGATCCTACAATGAGCAGTTCTTC.

The sample holds a few counts of this clone. This chain links TRBV27 with TRBJ1-2; D is possibly TRBD1 (5 bases). Trimming took 2 bases from V and 6 from J, leaving 7 bases between them. This CDR3 is built from 12 residues. Germline V lookup: CDR1 MNHEY, CDR2 SMNVEV (reference sequence). This chain's CDR3 is CASSLRGHGYTF. For the CDR3, the DNA is TGTGCCAGCAGTTTAAGGGGCCATGGCTACACCTTC.

The genes are TRBV5-4 and TRBJ1-2, with 8 bases identical to TRBD1. Germline V gene sequence: CDR1 SGHNT, CDR2 YYREEE (reference sequence). V was pared by 3 bases and J by 6 bases, with 10 bases of the junction left unmatched. This CDR3 is built from 15 residues. The CDR3 loop reads CASSSPGQGQDGYTF. The CDR3 DNA reads TGTGCCAGCAGCTCACCTGGACAGGGTCAGGATGGCTACACCTTC.

The chain has TRBV20-1 and TRBJ2-5, with no clear D. This CDR3 is built from 10 residues. CDR1 and CDR2 from the germline V gene are DFQATT and SNEGSKA (reference sequence). V dropped 5 bases and J dropped 2 bases, with 3 bases sitting between them. CDR3 bases: TGCAGTGCTCTACAAGAGACCCAGTACTTC. It is translated as CSALQETQYF.

This clone was seen only a few times. The chain combines TRBV15 with TRBJ2-5; D not resolved. CDR1 and CDR2 from the germline V gene are LNHNV and YYDKDF (reference sequence). This CDR3 contains 19 residues. Trimming cost V 1 base and J 4 bases, with 25 bases left between them. CDR3 in amino acids: CATSRVTPREAWGGETQYF. CDR3 sequence (DNA): TGTGCCACCAGCAGAGTAACCCCCCGAGAAGCGTGGGGTGGAGAGACCCAGTACTTC.

The rearrangement links TRBV7-9 to TRBJ2-7, with TRBD1 matching 10 bases. V lost 5 bases to trimming and J lost 4 bases; unmatched junction nucleotides: 11. Germline assignment: CDR1 SEHNR and CDR2 FQNEAQ (reference sequence). The CDR3 runs 16 residues. In DNA form, the CDR3 reads TGTGCCAGCAGCCCCGTCAGGGGACAGGGGCAGTACGAGCAGTACTTC. Its protein is CASSPVRGQGQYEQYF.

The chain has TRBV5-6 and TRBJ2-1; 10 nucleotides match TRBD1. This CDR3 is built from 15 residues. Germline-derived CDR1 and CDR2 are SGHDT and YYEEEE. Trimming at V came to 3 bases and at J to 6 bases, leaving 6 bases not matched to a gene. The CDR3 DNA sequence: TGTGCCAGCAGCTCGTGGACAGGGGGTACCAATGAGCAGTTCTTC. This codes for CASSSWTGGTNEQFF.

This clone came up once. The chain couples TRBV7-9 to TRBJ1-2; D remains unclear. The CDR3 consists of 13 residues. In germline, CDR1 is SEHNR, CDR2 FQNEAQ (reference sequence). The V and J ends lost 1 base and 4 bases respectively, with 7 bases between them. CDR3 DNA: TGTGCCAGCAGCTTAGAAATAGGCTATGGCTACACCTTC. It yields the protein CASSLEIGYGYTF.